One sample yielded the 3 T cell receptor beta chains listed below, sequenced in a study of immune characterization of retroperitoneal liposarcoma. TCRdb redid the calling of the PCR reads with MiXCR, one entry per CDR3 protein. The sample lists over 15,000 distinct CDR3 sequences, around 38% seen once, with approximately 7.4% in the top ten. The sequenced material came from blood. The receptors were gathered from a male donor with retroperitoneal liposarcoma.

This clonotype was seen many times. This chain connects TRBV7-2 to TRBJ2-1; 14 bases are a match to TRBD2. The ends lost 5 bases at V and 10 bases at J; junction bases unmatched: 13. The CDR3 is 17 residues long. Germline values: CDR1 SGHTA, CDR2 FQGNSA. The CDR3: CASSRGTSGSKSYEQFF. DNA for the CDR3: TGTGCCAGCAGCCGCGGGACTAGCGGGAGTAAGTCCTACGAGCAGTTCTTC.

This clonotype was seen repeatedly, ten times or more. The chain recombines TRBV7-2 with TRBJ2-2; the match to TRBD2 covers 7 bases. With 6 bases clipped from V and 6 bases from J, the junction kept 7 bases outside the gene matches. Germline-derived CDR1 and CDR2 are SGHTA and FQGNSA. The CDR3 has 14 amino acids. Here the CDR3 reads CASRVGRSAGELFF. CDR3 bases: TGTGCCAGCAGGGTCGGGAGGTCCGCCGGGGAGCTGTTTTTT. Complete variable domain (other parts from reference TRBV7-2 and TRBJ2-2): GAGVSQSPSNKVTEKGKDVELRCDPISGHTALYWYRQSLGQGLEFLIYFQGNSAPDKSGLPSDRFSAERTGGSVSTLTIQRTQQEDSAVYLCASRVGRSAGELFFGEGSRLTVL.

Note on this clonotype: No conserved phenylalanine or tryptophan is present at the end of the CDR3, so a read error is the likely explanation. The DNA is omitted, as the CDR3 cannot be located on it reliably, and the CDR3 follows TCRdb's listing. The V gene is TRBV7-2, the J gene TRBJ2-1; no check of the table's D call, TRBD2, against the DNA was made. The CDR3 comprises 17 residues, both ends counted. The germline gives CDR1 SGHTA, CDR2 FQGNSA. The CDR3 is CASSLAPTSGKGNEQCV.